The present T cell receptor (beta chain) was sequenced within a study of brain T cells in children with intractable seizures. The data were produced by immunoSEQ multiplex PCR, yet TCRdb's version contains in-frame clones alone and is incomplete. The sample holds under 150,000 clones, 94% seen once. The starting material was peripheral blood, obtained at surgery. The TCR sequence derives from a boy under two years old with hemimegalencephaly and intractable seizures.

The CDR3 loop reads CASSRTTSGISYNEQFF. The CDR3 DNA reads TGTGCCAGCAGCCGTACAACTAGCGGGATATCCTACAATGAGCAGTTCTTC. The chain carries TRBV3-1 (or the pseudogene TRBV3-2) and TRBJ2-1, with TRBD2 matching over 10 bases. The trim removed 4 bases at V and 1 base at J, leaving 7 bases unmatched. The germline V gene has CDR1 LGHDT and CDR2 YNNKEL (reference sequence). This CDR3 spans 17 amino acids.